This T cell receptor beta chain was identified in a study of blood T cell repertoires in COVID-19. At the level of the study: T cells, B-cell-depleted T cells, or PBMCs provided the cDNA or gDNA that served as material.

Measured with immunoSEQ multiplex PCR; TCRdb has only the in-frame clones, and not every one. This sample yields under 130,000 clones, of which roughly 80% are seen a single time; less than 25% belongs to the top ten. V lost 7 bases to trimming and J lost 6 bases, with 15 bases between them. Germline V lookup: CDR1 GTSNPN, CDR2 SVGIG (reference sequence). This CDR3 comprises 13 residues. The source of this sequence is a man between 65 and 80 years old with active or convalescent COVID-19. The sequencing sample was made of peripheral blood. V gene TRBV30 combines with J gene TRBJ1-4, with D tentatively TRBD1 (6 bases). The CDR3 is CAYSGTLHEKLFF. The CDR3 region has the DNA TGTGCCTATTCCGGGACATTACATGAAAAACTGTTTTTT.